The clone carrying this TCR beta chain came up once. No antigen is known for it. This sample is drawn from a study of shared clonotypes between healthy human individuals. Sequencing was performed with immunoSEQ multiplex PCR; in TCRdb, only in-frame clones are kept and a portion is missing. The profile shows roughly 660,000 clones, about 90% of them singletons. Study-wide results and limits: The four-donor shared clonotypes exceeded non-shared clonotypes in generation probability, with non-shared ones scoring lower.

Germline V CDR1 and CDR2: MDHEN, SYDVKM. V lost 7 bases and J lost 5, with 14 bases in between. The CDR3 totals 13 residues. The V and J genes are TRBV28 and TRBJ2-5; D possibly corresponds to TRBD1 (5 bases). The sequence was obtained from a man younger than 30 in good health. Some clones in this sample may be carry-over from other donors' samples. Specimen: memory CD8+ T cells from PBMCs. The sample's subset: CD45RO+ cells pooled with CCR7-negative TemRA cells. The CDR3 nucleotides read TGTGCCAGCACCAGCAGGGTTAGGGAGACCCAGTACTTC. The encoded protein is CASTSRVRETQYF. Full variable domain (outside the CDR3, taken from reference TRBV28 and TRBJ2-5): DVKVTQSSRYLVKRTGEKVFLECVQDMDHENMFWYRQDPGLGLRLIYFSYDVKMKEKGDIPEGYSVSREKKERFSLILESASTNQTSMYLCASTSRVRETQYFGPGTRLLVL.